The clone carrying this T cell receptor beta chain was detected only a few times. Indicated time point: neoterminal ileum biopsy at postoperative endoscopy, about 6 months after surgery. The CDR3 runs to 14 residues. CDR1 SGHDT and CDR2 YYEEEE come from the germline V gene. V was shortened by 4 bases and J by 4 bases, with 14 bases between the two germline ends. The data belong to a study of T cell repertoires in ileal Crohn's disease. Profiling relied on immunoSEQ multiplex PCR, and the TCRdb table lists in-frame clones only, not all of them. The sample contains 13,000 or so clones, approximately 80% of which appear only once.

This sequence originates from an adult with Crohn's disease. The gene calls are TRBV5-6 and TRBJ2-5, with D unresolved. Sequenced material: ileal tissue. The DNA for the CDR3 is TGTGCCAGCAGCCACAGTGGGCGACGAGAGACCCAGTACTTC. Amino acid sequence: CASSHSGRRETQYF.